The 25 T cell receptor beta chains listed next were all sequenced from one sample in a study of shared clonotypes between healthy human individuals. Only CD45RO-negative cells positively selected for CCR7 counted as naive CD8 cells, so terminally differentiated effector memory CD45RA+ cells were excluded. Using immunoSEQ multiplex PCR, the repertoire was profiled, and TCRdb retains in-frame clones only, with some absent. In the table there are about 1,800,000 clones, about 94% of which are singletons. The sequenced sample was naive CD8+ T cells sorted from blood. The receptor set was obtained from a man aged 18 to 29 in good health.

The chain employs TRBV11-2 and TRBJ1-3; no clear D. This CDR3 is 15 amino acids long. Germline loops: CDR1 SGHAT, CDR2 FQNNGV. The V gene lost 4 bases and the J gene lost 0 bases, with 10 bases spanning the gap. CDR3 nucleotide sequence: TGTGCCAGCAGCTCCCTACTGAGCTCTGGAAACACCATATATTTT. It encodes CASSSLLSSGNTIYF.

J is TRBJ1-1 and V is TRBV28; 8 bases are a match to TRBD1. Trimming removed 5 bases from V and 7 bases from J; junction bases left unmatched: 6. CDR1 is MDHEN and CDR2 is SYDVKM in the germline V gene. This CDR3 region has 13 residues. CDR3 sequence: CASSKDRVVEAFF. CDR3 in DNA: TGTGCCAGCAGTAAGGACAGGGTAGTTGAAGCTTTCTTT. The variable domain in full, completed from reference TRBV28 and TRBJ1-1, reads DVKVTQSSRYLVKRTGEKVFLECVQDMDHENMFWYRQDPGLGLRLIYFSYDVKMKEKGDIPEGYSVSREKKERFSLILESASTNQTSMYLCASSKDRVVEAFFGQGTRLTVV.

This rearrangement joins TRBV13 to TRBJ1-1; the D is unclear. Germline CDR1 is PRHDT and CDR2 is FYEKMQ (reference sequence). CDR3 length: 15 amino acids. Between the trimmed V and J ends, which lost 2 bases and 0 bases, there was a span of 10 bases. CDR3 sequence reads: CASSLRDIMNTEAFF. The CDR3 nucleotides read TGTGCCAGCAGCTTACGAGACATAATGAACACTGAAGCTTTCTTT. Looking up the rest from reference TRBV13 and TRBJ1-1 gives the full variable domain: AAGVIQSPRHLIKEKRETATLKCYPIPRHDTVYWYQQGPGQDPQFLISFYEKMQSDKGSIPDRFSAQQFSDYHSELNMSSLELGDSALYFCASSLRDIMNTEAFFGQGTRLTVV.

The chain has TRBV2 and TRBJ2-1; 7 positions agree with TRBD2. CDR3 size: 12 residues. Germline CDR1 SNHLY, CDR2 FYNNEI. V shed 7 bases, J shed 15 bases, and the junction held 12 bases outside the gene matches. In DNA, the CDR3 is TGTGCCAGCATCGGGTACCGGACTAGAGTGTTCTTC. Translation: CASIGYRTRVFF.

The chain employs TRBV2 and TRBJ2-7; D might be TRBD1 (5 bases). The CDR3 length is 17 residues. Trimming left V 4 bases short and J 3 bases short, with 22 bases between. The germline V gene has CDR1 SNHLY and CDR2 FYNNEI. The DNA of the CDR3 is TGTGCCAGCAGTGCCCCTGTAGGGTGGGGCGGTAACTACGAGCAGTACTTC. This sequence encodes CASSAPVGWGGNYEQYF.

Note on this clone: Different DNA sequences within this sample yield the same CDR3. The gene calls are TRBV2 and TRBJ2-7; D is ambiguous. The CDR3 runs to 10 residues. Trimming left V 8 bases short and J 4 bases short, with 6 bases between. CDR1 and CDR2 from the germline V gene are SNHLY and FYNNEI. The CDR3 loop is CASGTYEQYF. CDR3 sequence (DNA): TGTGCCAGCGGAACATACGAGCAGTACTTC.

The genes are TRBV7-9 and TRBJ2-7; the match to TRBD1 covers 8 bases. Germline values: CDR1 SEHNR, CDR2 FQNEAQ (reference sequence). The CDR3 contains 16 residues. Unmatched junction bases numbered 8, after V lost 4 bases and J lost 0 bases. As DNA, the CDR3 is TGTGCCAGCAGCTACAAGACAGGGGACAACTCCTACGAGCAGTACTTC. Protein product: CASSYKTGDNSYEQYF.

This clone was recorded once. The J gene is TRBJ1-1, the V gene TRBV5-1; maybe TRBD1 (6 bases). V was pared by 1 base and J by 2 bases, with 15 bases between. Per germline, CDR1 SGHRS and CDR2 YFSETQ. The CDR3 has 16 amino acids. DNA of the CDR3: TGCGCCAGCAGCTTGTTCCAGGGGACGGGCAACACTGAAGCTTTCTTT. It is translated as CASSLFQGTGNTEAFF.

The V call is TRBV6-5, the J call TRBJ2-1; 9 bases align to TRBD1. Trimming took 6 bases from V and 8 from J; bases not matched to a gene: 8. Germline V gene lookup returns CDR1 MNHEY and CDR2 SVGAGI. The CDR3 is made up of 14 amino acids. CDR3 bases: TGTGCCAGCAGCCTTAGGGGACAGGGCTATGAGCAGTTCTTC. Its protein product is CASSLRGQGYEQFF.

CDR3 residues: CASSDSGFGTDTQYF. CDR3 nucleotide sequence: TGTGCCAGCAGCGATAGCGGGTTTGGCACAGATACGCAGTATTTT. This sequence joins TRBV9 and TRBJ2-3; 7 bases are shared with TRBD2. V lost 3 bases and J lost 1; bases outside the gene matches: 5. This CDR3 has 15 residues. The V gene's germline CDR1 is SGDLS and CDR2 YYNGEE.

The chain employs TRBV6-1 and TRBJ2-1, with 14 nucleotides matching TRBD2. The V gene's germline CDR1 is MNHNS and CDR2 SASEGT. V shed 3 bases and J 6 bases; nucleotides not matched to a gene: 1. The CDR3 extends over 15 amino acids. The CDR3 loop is CASSDGTSGGNEQFF. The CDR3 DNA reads TGTGCCAGCAGTGATGGGACTAGCGGGGGCAATGAGCAGTTCTTC.

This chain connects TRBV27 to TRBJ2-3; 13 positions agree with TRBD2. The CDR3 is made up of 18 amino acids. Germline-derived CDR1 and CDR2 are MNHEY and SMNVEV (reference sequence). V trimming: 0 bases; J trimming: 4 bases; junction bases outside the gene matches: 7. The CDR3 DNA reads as TGTGCCAGCAGTTTATCCCTAAGACTAGCGGGGGGTGCAGATACGCAGTATTTT. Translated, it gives CASSLSLRLAGGADTQYF.

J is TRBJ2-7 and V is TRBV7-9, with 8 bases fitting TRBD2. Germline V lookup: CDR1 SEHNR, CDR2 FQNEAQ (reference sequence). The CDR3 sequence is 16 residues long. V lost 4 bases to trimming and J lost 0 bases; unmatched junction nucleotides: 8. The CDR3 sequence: CASSSTSGRSSYEQYF. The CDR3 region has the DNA TGTGCCAGCAGCTCCACTAGCGGCCGAAGCTCCTACGAGCAGTACTTC.

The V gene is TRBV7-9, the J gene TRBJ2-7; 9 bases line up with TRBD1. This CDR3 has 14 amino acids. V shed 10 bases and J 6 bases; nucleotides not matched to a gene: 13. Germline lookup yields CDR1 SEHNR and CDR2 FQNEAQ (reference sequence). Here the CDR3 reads CAILMDRGLPEQYF. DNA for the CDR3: TGTGCCATCCTCATGGACAGGGGACTTCCCGAGCAGTACTTC.

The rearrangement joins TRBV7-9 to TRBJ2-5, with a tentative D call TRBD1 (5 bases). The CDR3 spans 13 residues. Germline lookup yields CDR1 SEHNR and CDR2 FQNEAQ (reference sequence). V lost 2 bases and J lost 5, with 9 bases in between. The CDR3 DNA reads TGTGCCAGCAGCTTATGGGGCGACGAGACCCAGTACTTC. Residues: CASSLWGDETQYF. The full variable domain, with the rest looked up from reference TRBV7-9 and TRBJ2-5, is DTGVSQNPRHKITKRGQNVTFRCDPISEHNRLYWYRQTLGQGPEFLTYFQNEAQLEKSRLLSDRFSAERPKGSFSTLEIQRTEQGDSAMYLCASSLWGDETQYFGPGTRLLVL.

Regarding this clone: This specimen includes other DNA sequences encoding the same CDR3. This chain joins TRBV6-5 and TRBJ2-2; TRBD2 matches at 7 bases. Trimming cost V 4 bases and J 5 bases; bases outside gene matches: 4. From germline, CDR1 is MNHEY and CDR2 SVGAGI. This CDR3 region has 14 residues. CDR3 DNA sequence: TGTGCCAGCAGTTGGGGGGAGGGGACCGGGGAGCTGTTTTTT. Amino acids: CASSWGEGTGELFF.

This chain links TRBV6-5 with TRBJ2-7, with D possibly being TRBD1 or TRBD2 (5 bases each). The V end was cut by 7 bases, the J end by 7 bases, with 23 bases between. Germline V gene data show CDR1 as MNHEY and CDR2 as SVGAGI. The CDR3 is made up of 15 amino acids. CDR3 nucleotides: TGTGCCAGCACCCCATTACTAGAGGGGCCCTCTGAGCAGTACTTC. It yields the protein CASTPLLEGPSEQYF.

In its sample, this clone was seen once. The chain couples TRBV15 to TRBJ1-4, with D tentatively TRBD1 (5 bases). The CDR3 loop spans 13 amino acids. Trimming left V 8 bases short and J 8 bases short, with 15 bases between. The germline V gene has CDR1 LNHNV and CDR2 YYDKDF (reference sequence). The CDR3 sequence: CATSESRDEKLFF. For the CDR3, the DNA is TGTGCCACCTCAGAGTCCCGGGACGAAAAACTGTTTTTT.

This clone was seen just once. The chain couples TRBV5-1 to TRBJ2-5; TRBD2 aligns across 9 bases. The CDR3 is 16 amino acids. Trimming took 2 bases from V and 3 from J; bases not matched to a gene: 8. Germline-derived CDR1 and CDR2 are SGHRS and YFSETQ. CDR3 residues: CASSFNSGGEKETQYF. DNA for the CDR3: TGCGCCAGCAGCTTCAATAGCGGGGGCGAAAAAGAGACCCAGTACTTC.

CDR3 amino acids: CASSLGQGAGSPQGNEQFF. Written as DNA, the CDR3 is TGTGCCAGCAGCTTAGGACAGGGGGCAGGAAGTCCCCAGGGCAATGAGCAGTTCTTC. This rearrangement joins TRBV11-2 to TRBJ2-1, with 10 positions matching TRBD1. V gave up 1 base and J gave up 6 bases; unmatched junction bases: 15. This CDR3 spans 19 amino acids. CDR1 and CDR2 from the germline V gene are SGHAT and FQNNGV.

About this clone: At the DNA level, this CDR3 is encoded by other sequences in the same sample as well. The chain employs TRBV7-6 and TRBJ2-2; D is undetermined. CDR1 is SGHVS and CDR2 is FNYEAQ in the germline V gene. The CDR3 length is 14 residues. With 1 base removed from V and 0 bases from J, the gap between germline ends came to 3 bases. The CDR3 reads CASSLDANTGELFF. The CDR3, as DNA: TGTGCCAGCAGCTTAGATGCGAACACCGGGGAGCTGTTTTTT. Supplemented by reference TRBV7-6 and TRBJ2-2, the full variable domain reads GAGVSQSPRYKVTKRGQDVALRCDPISGHVSLYWYRQALGQGPEFLTYFNYEAQQDKSGLPNDRFSAERPEGSISTLTIQRTEQRDSAMYRCASSLDANTGELFFGEGSRLTVL.

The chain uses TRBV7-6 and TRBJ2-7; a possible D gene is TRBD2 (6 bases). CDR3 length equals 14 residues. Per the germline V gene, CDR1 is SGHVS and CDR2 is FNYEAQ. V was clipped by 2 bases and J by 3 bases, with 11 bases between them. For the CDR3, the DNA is TGTGCCAGCAGCTTAAAAGGTAGCGGCTACGAGCAGTACTTC. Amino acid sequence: CASSLKGSGYEQYF.

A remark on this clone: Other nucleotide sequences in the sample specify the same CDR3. The CDR3 sequence: CASSLGLAGYEQYF. In nucleotides, the CDR3 is TGTGCCAGCAGCCTGGGACTAGCGGGCTACGAGCAGTACTTC. The chain combines TRBV7-9 with TRBJ2-7, with TRBD2 matching over 12 bases. CDR3 length equals 14 residues. Germline V gene lookup returns CDR1 SEHNR and CDR2 FQNEAQ (reference sequence). With 5 bases clipped from V and 3 bases from J, the junction kept 2 bases outside the gene matches.

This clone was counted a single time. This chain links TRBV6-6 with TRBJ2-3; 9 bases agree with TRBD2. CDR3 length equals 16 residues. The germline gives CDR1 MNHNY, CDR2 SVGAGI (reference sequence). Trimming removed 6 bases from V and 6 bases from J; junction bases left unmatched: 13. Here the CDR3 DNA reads TGTGCCAGCAGACAGGACTATGCGGGAGGGCCCGATACGCAGTATTTT. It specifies CASRQDYAGGPDTQYF.

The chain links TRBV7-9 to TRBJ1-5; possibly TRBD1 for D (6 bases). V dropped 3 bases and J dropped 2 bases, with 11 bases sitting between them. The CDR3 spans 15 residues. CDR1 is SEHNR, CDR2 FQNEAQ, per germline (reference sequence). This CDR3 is CASSFGQWGNQPQHF. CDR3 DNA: TGTGCCAGCAGCTTTGGACAGTGGGGCAATCAGCCCCAGCATTTT.